This entry features one T cell receptor (beta chain) sequence. Data came from immunoSEQ multiplex PCR; TCRdb stores just in-frame clones and leaves some out. The sample shows some 70,000 clones, about nine tenths of them seen only once. These data come from a study of T cell changes during pregnancy in multiple sclerosis. The trim removed 10 bases at V and 0 bases at J, leaving 9 bases unmatched. The CDR3 has 15 amino acids. Germline CDR1 and CDR2: LNHDA and SQIVND (reference sequence). This sequence joins TRBV19 and TRBJ1-5, with 7 bases aligning to TRBD1. This TCR came from a female donor with multiple sclerosis, enrolled in a pregnancy study. Specimen: peripheral blood, collected in the third trimester of pregnancy. The CDR3 protein is CATKDRANSNQPQHF. CDR3 nucleotides: TGTGCCACAAAAGACAGGGCGAATAGCAATCAGCCCCAGCATTTT. The full variable domain, with the rest looked up from reference TRBV19 and TRBJ1-5, is DGGITQSPKYLFRKEGQNVTLSCEQNLNHDAMYWYRQDPGQGLRLIYYSQIVNDFQKGDIAEGYSVSREKKESFPLTVTSAQKNPTAFYLCATKDRANSNQPQHFGDGTRLSIL.